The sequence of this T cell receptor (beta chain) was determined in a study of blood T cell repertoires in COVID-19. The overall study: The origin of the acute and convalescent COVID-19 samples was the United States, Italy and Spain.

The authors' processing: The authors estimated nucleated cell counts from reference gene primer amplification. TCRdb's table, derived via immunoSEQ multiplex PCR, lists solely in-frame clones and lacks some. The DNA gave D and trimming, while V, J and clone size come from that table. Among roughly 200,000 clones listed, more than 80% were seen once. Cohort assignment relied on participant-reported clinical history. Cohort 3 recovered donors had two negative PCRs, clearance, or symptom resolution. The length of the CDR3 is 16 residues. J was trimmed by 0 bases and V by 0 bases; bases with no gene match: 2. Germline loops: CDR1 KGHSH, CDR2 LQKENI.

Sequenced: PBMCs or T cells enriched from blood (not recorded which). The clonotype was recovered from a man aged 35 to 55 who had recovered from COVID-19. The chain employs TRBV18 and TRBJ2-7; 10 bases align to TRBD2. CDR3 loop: CASSPPPSGSSYEQYF. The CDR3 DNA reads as TGTGCCAGCTCACCACCTCCTAGCGGGAGCTCCTACGAGCAGTACTTC.